What follows describes a single T cell receptor beta chain. Antigen unknown. TCRdb's copy holds only in-frame clones and misses some; the assay was immunoSEQ multiplex PCR. The sample lists roughly 38,000 clones, roughly 90% occurring once. CDR1 GTSNPN and CDR2 SVGIG come from the germline V gene (reference sequence). Trimming took 5 bases from V and 5 from J; bases not matched to a gene: 7. The CDR3 covers 13 residues. The sample comes from a study of a mutant IDH1 vaccine in newly diagnosed glioma. Study-wide results and limits: Altogether, around 95% of patients exhibited vaccine-induced immune responses.

The time point is: baseline, week 1 (first vaccination visit). Treatment given: pre-vaccination baseline after standard-of-care therapy. Newly diagnosed WHO grade 3 or 4 IDH1-mutant, ATRX-lost astrocytomas were identified in the donors. The TCR originated in a man younger than 35 with glioma. Sequenced here: PBMCs, sampled from a glioma patient treated with radiotherapy, temozolomide or both. V and J are TRBV30 and TRBJ1-1, with TRBD1 matching 8 bases. The CDR3 DNA reads TGTGCCTGGGGACAGGGAGGAGCGACTGAAGCTTTCTTT. It specifies CAWGQGGATEAFF.